This T cell receptor beta chain originates from a study of identical twins. Study-level points and caveats: The models systematically underestimated how much out-of-frame TCR alpha was shared in monozygotic twins.

As to this clonotype: Its specificity is not known.

CDR3 length: 16 residues. Trimming cost V 0 bases and J 4 bases; bases outside gene matches: 8. CDR1 and CDR2 from the germline V gene are SGDLS and YYNGEE. TCRdb reanalysed the 5' RACE reads using MiXCR and keeps one entry per CDR3 protein. The profile shows about 470,000 distinct CDR3 sequences, 20% to 25% of them singletons. This same sample was also taken into another study, of T cells expressing NK-cell markers. That paper states: The study drew TCR beta repertoires from sorted CD3+CD56+NKG2C+, CD3+CD56+NKG2C- and CD3+CD56-NKG2C+ T cells. Six or seven donors carried dominant NKG2C+ clonotypes that made up roughly 1.0-8% of their CD8+ T cells. Topping the CD3+CD56-NKG2C+ fraction as well were these clonotypes, in a few donors.

The rearrangement joins TRBV9 to TRBJ2-7; TRBD2 aligns across 9 bases. The clonotype originates from a woman under 30 in good health. Sequenced material: CD4+ T cells sorted from blood. CDR3 nucleotide sequence: TGTGCCAGCAGCGTAGGTGGTAGCGGGAGAATGTACGAGCAGTACTTC. Its protein product is CASSVGGSGRMYEQYF.